This T cell receptor (beta chain) originates from a study of blood T cell repertoires in COVID-19. Background on the study: Donors in the United States, Italy and Spain gave samples during acute or convalescent COVID-19. Nucleic acid was either cDNA or gDNA, and it came from T cells, B-cell-depleted T cells, or PBMCs.

This clone was seen a handful of times. Original processing methods: Estimated nucleated cell counts came from reference gene primer amplification. Method: immunoSEQ multiplex PCR; TCRdb's copy keeps in-frame clones and lacks some. V and J calls and clone size are as listed in that table; D and trimming were resolved from the DNA. The sample shows some 80,000 clones, roughly 80% of them seen only once. CDR3 length: 16 residues. V trimming: 4 bases; J trimming: 7 bases; junction bases outside the gene matches: 8. Looked up from germline, CDR1 is MNHEY and CDR2 is SMNVEV (reference sequence). Material: peripheral blood. The rearrangement uses TRBV27 and TRBJ1-6; TRBD1 matches 9 bases. The clonotype comes from a human donor in a cohort sampled during active COVID-19. The CDR3 sequence is CASSYLYRGLNSPLHF. CDR3 nucleotides: TGTGCCAGCAGTTACCTCTACAGGGGGCTCAATTCACCCCTCCACTTT.